Below, 9 T cell receptor beta chains from the same sample are listed, as sequenced in a study of cytomegalovirus exposure and HLA in healthy donors. The PCR employed 60 Vbeta primers together with 13 Jbeta primers. Profiled with immunoSEQ multiplex PCR; TCRdb holds only in-frame clones, not every one. The repertoire holds over 130,000 clones, approximately 67% seen once, with 6% to 8% in the top ten. Material: PBMCs. The receptors were sampled from a woman aged 60-75 years in good health and CMV-seronegative.

This clone was found a few times. This sequence joins TRBV19 and TRBJ1-4; a weak D match, TRBD1 (5 bases). This CDR3 contains 14 residues. V lost 6 bases and J 8 bases, leaving 16 bases between the germline ends. Germline CDR1 and CDR2: LNHDA and SQIVND (reference sequence). The CDR3 region is CASRPDTEGEKLFF. CDR3 coding DNA: TGTGCCAGTAGACCAGACACGGAGGGGGAAAAACTGTTTTTT.

CDR3: CASSHRAGTNEKLFF. The CDR3 nucleotides read TGTGCCAGCAGCCACCGGGCAGGGACTAATGAAAAACTGTTTTTT. The chain links TRBV28 to TRBJ1-4; possible D gene TRBD1, 5 bases. Germline-derived CDR1 and CDR2 are MDHEN and SYDVKM. The V end lost 6 bases, the J end lost 2 bases, and 13 bases lay between the germline ends. CDR3 size: 15 residues.

There are a few counts of this clone. This chain joins TRBV19 and TRBJ2-1; 11 bases match TRBD2. This CDR3 contains 15 residues. The V and J ends lost 4 bases and 3 bases, in that order; junction bases with no gene match: 2. The V gene's germline CDR1 is LNHDA and CDR2 SQIVND (reference sequence). DNA of the CDR3: TGTGCCAGTAGTACGGGACTAGCGGTCTACAATGAGCAGTTCTTC. Translating it yields CASSTGLAVYNEQFF.

The chain joins TRBV27 to TRBJ2-5, with D possibly TRBD1 on 5 matching bases. V lost 5 bases and J lost 6, with 16 bases in between. The CDR3 runs to 14 residues. Germline assignment: CDR1 MNHEY and CDR2 SMNVEV (reference sequence). This chain's CDR3 is CASSPQTAWQTQYF. In DNA form, the CDR3 reads TGTGCCAGCAGTCCACAGACAGCTTGGCAGACCCAGTACTTC.

The chain couples TRBV7-2 to TRBJ2-1; D gene unclear. Trimming cost V 2 bases and J 4 bases, with 6 bases left between them. The germline V gene encodes CDR1 SGHTA and CDR2 FQGNSA. CDR3 size: 13 residues. The CDR3 bases are TGTGCCAGCAGCTTACATCAGTACAATGAGCAGTTCTTC. It encodes CASSLHQYNEQFF.

The sample holds one count of this clone. The chain uses TRBV7-3 and TRBJ1-2, with 7 bases identical to TRBD1. CDR1 and CDR2 (germline): SGHTA, FQGTGA. V was clipped by 5 bases and J by 9 bases; unmatched bases: 6. The CDR3 is made up of 12 amino acids. This chain's CDR3 is CASSADRVSYTF. CDR3 nucleotides: TGTGCCAGCAGCGCAGACAGGGTGAGCTACACCTTC.

The chain joins TRBV7-2 to TRBJ1-2; possibly TRBD1 for D (6 bases). CDR3 length: 14 residues. Trimming removed 4 bases from V and 8 bases from J, with 17 bases in between. Germline V lookup: CDR1 SGHTA, CDR2 FQGNSA. This CDR3 reads CASSSPTGVDGYTF. CDR3 bases: TGTGCCAGCAGCTCCCCGACAGGTGTGGACGGCTACACCTTC.

The sample holds a few counts of this clone. The gene calls are TRBV7-8 and TRBJ2-1; tentative D call: TRBD2 (6 bases). Trimming took off 4 bases at V and 5 bases at J, with 15 bases between the two ends. CDR1 is SGHVS, CDR2 FQNEAQ, per germline. The CDR3 has 15 residues. CDR3: CASSSPRGMNNEQFF. The DNA of the CDR3 is TGTGCCAGCAGCTCCCCCCGGGGGATGAACAATGAGCAGTTCTTC.

This clone showed up just a few times. The chain recombines TRBV7-2 with TRBJ2-3, with D possibly matching TRBD2 (6 bases). The CDR3 covers 13 residues. Germline CDR1 reads SGHTA; CDR2 reads FQGNSA. V lost 3 bases, J lost 4 bases, and 8 bases lay in between. The CDR3 sequence is CASSFGGADTQYF. The CDR3 DNA is TGTGCCAGCAGCTTCGGGGGTGCAGATACGCAGTATTTT.